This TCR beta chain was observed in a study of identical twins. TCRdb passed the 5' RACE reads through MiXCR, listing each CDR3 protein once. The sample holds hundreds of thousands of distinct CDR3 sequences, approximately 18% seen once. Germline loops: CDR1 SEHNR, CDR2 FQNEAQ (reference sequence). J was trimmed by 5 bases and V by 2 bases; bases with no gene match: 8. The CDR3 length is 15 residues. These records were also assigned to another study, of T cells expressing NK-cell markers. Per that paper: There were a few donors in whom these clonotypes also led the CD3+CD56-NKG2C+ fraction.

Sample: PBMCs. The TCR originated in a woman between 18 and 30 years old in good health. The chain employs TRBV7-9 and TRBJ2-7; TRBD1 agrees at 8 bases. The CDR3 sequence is CASSLSEDRVDEQYF. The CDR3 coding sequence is TGTGCCAGCAGCTTATCGGAGGACAGGGTGGACGAGCAGTACTTC.